The clone carrying this T cell receptor beta chain was observed at least ten times. Its antigen remains unidentified. The data originate from a study of CD8+CD57+ T cells in acquired aplastic anemia. Study in general: About 3 ug was the average amount of DNA from sorted CD4+ and CD8+ cells. Findings of the study overall: Patients shared 25 to 35 CD8+ CDR3 sequences with controls.

TCR beta VDJ and CDR3 profiling used genomic DNA as template. A single record per CDR3 protein comes from TCRdb applying MiXCR to the reads. The sample contains about 180,000 distinct CDR3 sequences, over 40% of which appear only once. Patients sequenced had flow cytometry evidence of CD8+CD57+ cell expansion. J gave up 5 bases and V 4 bases, and 9 bases lay outside the gene matches. Germline V gene sequence: CDR1 SGHDT, CDR2 YYEEEE. This CDR3 contains 16 residues. Sequencing used sorted CD4+, CD8+, or CD8+CD57+ T cells (not recorded which) from PBMCs. This clonotype was obtained from a human donor with aplastic anemia. This chain links TRBV5-6 with TRBJ2-7; 13 bases agree with TRBD2. The CDR3 spells CASSQWGLAGRNEQYF. CDR3 sequence (DNA): TGTGCCAGCAGCCAGTGGGGACTAGCGGGAAGGAACGAGCAGTACTTC.